What follows is one T cell receptor beta chain and its context. Its antigen is undetermined. The sample comes from a study of radiotherapy plus CTLA-4 blockade in lung cancer. Study results and caveats: In blood, tumor-derived TCR clones expanded after radiotherapy plus ipilimumab. Strongest reported response predictors: early blood clone changes and post-radiation interferon-beta.

Sequenced by immunoSEQ multiplex PCR; TCRdb stores in-frame clones only, minus some. The sample lists just over 35,000 clones, 85% to 90% seen once, with about 6% in the top ten. This CDR3 has 18 residues. Trimming at V came to 1 base and at J to 2 bases, leaving 12 bases not matched to a gene. Looked up from germline, CDR1 is GTSNPN and CDR2 is SVGIG (reference sequence). The clonotype comes from a human donor with non-small cell lung cancer who had stable disease on radiotherapy plus ipilimumab. The sequencing here drew on peripheral blood, taken from a patient treated with radiotherapy plus ipilimumab. V is TRBV30 and J is TRBJ2-1, with TRBD1 matching 9 bases. The CDR3 loop reads CAWSGGTGRPGPYNEQFF. The CDR3 nucleotides read TGTGCCTGGAGTGGGGGGACAGGGCGCCCGGGGCCCTACAATGAGCAGTTCTTC. The whole variable domain, remainder taken from reference TRBV30 and TRBJ2-1, is SQTIHQWPATLVQPVGSPLSLECTVEGTSNPNLYWYRQAAGRGLQLLFYSVGIGQISSEVPQNLSASRPQDRQFILSSKKLLLSDSGFYLCAWSGGTGRPGPYNEQFFGPGTRLTVL.